This TCR beta chain appears in the sequencing data of a study of cytomegalovirus exposure and HLA in healthy donors. Study-level background: The Caucasian-associated ancestry cluster held around 76% of some 420 genotyped donors.

Study findings and constraints: Most TCR sequences were uncommon, yet certain public TCRs appeared in many donors. The study recorded 150 to 200 TCR beta chains that were cytomegalovirus-associated. A later analysis by the authors found several of the most significant clusters apparently linked to common viral pathogens.

Comments on this clone: Its target is unknown.

The study ran its PCR with 60 Vbeta and 13 Jbeta primers. TCRdb keeps only in-frame clones here, not all; method: immunoSEQ multiplex PCR. The sample contains approximately 150,000 clones, 65% to 90% of which appear only once. Trimming left V 2 bases short and J 8 bases short, with 15 bases between. The CDR3 is 15 residues long. CDR1 and CDR2 from the germline V gene are MNHNS and SASEGT. This TCR came from a human donor in good health. The V call is TRBV6-1, the J call TRBJ1-4; D is undetermined. The sample comprised PBMCs. CDR3 DNA sequence: TGTGCCAGCAGTGAACCCGGGGAGATGTGGGAAAAACTGTTTTTT. This translates into CASSEPGEMWEKLFF.